This passage covers 3 T cell receptor beta chains from one sample sequenced in a study of blood T cell repertoires in COVID-19. Sequencing used immunoSEQ multiplex PCR; TCRdb keeps in-frame clones, though not all of them. The sample carries some 83,000 clones, around 88% recorded once. Source material: peripheral blood. The receptor source for this set is a woman over 75 with active or convalescent COVID-19.

In this sample, this clone turned up once. The rearrangement links TRBV11-2 to TRBJ2-3, with 8 nucleotides matching TRBD2. Looked up from germline, CDR1 is SGHAT and CDR2 is FQNNGV. CDR3 length: 17 residues. The J segment lost 1 base and the V segment lost 1 base, leaving 7 bases of the junction unmatched. CDR3 sequence: CASSLVRGGRRTDTQYF. The CDR3 DNA reads TGTGCCAGCAGCTTAGTCCGGGGGGGCCGACGCACAGATACGCAGTATTTT.

In this sample, this clone turned up once. The genes are TRBV7-9 and TRBJ1-5, with unresolved D. This CDR3 has 12 amino acids. The germline V gene encodes CDR1 SEHNR and CDR2 FQNEAQ (reference sequence). The ends were cut back, 3 bases at V and 5 bases at J, with 5 bases in the middle. The DNA for the CDR3 is TGTGCCAGCAGCTTTGGCTATCAGCCCCAGCATTTT. Its protein is CASSFGYQPQHF.

Worth noting for this clone: The same CDR3 is also encoded by other DNA sequences in this sample. This chain links TRBV3-1 (or the pseudogene TRBV3-2) with TRBJ2-7, with D unclear. The CDR3 has 13 residues. V was pared by 2 bases and J by 1 base, with 6 bases between. From germline, CDR1 is LGHDT and CDR2 YNNKEL (reference sequence). The CDR3 DNA reads TGTGCCAGCAGCCAAAGAGGATCCTACGAGCAGTACTTC. Its protein product is CASSQRGSYEQYF.